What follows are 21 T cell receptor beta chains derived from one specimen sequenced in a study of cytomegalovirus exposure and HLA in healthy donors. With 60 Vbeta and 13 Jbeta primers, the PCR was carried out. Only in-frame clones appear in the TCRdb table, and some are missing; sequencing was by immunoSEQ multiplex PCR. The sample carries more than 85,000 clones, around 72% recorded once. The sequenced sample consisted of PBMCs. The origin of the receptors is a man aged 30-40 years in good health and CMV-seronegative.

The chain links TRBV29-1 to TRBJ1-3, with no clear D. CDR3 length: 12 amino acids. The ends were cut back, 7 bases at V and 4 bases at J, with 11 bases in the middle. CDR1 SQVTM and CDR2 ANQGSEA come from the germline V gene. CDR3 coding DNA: TGCAGCGGCCGCTATAACGGAAACACCATATATTTT. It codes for CSGRYNGNTIYF.

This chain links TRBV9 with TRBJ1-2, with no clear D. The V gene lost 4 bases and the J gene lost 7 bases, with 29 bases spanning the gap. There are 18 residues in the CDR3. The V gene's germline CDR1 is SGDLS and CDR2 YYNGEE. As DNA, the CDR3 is TGTGCCAGCAGCTCCCGAGGTGACACCTTCTCCGCGGCGGGTGGCTACACCTTC. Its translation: CASSSRGDTFSAAGGYTF. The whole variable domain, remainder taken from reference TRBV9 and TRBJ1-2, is DSGVTQTPKHLITATGQRVTLRCSPRSGDLSVYWYQQSLDQGLQFLIQYYNGEERAKGNILERFSAQQFPDLHSELNLSSLELGDSALYFCASSSRGDTFSAAGGYTFGSGTRLTVV.

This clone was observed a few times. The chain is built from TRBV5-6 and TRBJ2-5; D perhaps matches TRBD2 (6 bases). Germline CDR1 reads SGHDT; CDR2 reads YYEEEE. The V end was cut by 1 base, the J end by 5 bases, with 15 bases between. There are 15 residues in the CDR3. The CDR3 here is CASSLKAGSGETQYF. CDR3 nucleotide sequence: TGTGCCAGCAGCTTGAAGGCGGGATCGGGCGAGACCCAGTACTTC. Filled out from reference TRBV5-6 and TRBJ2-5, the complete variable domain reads DAGVTQSPTHLIKTRGQQVTLRCSPKSGHDTVSWYQQALGQGPQFIFQYYEEEERQRGNFPDRFSGHQFPNYSSELNVNALLLGDSALYLCASSLKAGSGETQYFGPGTRLLVL.

The CDR3 protein is CASSIMGQGYNQPQHF. The CDR3 DNA is TGTGCCAGTAGTATAATGGGACAGGGGTACAATCAGCCCCAGCATTTT. This rearrangement joins TRBV19 to TRBJ1-5; 10 bases line up with TRBD1. Germline trimming cut 2 bases from V and 3 bases from J; bases unmatched to any gene: 4. Germline CDR1 reads LNHDA; CDR2 reads SQIVND (reference sequence). CDR3 length: 16 amino acids.

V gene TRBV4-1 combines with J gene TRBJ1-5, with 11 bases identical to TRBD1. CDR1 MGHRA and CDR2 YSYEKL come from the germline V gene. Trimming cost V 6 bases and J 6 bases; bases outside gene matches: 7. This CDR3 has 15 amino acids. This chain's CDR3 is CASSPDRGLSQPQHF. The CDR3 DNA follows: TGCGCCAGCAGTCCGGACAGGGGGCTCAGTCAGCCCCAGCATTTT.

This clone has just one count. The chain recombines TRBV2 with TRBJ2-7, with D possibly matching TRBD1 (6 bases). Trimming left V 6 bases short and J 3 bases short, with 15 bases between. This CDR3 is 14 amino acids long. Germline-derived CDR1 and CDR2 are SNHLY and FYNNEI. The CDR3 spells CASSVLRGHYEQYF. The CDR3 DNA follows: TGTGCCAGCAGCGTCCTCAGGGGCCACTACGAGCAGTACTTC.

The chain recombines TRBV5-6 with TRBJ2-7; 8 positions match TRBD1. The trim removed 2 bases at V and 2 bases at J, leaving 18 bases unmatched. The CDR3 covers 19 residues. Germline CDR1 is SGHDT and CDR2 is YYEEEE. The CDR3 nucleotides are TGTGCCAGCAGCTTAGTTTTCGGGGACAGGCTAAAAATAACCTACGAGCAGTACTTC. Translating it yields CASSLVFGDRLKITYEQYF.

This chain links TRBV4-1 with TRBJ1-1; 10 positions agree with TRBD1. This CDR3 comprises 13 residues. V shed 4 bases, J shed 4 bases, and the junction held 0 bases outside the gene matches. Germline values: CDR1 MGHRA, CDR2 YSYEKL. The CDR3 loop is CASSRDRGTEAFF. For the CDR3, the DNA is TGCGCCAGCAGCCGGGACAGGGGCACTGAAGCTTTCTTT.

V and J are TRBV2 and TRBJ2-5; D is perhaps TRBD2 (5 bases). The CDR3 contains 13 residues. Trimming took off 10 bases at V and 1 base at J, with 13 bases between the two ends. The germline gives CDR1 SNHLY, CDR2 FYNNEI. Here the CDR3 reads CATKIEGQETQYF. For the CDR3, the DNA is TGTGCCACTAAAATAGAGGGCCAAGAGACCCAGTACTTC.

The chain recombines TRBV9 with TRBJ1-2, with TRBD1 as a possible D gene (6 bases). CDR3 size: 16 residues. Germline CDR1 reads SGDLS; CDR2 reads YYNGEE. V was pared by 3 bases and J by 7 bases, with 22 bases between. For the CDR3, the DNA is TGTGCCAGCAGCGCCGCGGACAGCCCCGTCCTCTTTGGCTACACCTTC. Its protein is CASSAADSPVLFGYTF.

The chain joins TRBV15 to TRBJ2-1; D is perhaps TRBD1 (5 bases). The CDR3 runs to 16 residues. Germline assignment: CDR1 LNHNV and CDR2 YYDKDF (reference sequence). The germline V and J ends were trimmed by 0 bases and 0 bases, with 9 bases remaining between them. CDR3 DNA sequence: TGTGCCACCAGCAGAGACAGGGCCAGCTCCTACAATGAGCAGTTCTTC. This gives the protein CATSRDRASSYNEQFF.

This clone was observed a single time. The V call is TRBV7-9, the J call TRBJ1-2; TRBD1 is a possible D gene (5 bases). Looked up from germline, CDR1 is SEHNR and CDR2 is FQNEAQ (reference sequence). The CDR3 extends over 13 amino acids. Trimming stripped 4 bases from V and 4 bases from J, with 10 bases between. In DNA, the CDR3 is TGTGCCAGCAGCTACGACAGCGCCTATGGCTACACCTTC. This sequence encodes CASSYDSAYGYTF.

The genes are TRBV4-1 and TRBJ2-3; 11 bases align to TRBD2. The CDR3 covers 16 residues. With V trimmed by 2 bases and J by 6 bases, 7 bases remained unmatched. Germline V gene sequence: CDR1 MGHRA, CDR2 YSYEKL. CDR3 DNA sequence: TGCGCCAGCAGCCAAAGTCTAGCGGGGGGAGTTGATACGCAGTATTTT. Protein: CASSQSLAGGVDTQYF.

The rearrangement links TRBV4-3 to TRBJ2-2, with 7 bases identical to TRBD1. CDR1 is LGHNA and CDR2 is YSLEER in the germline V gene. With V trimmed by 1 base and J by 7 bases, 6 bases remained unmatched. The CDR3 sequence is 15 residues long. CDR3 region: CASSQANRQGGELFF. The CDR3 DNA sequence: TGCGCCAGCAGCCAAGCGAATCGACAGGGCGGGGAGCTGTTTTTT.

In nucleotides, the CDR3 is TGTGCCAGCAGCTTAGCTGCTAGCGGGAGTTTGAATGAGCAGTTCTTC. This sequence encodes CASSLAASGSLNEQFF. This chain uses TRBV7-8 with TRBJ2-1; 10 bases fit TRBD2. Per the germline V gene, CDR1 is SGHVS and CDR2 is FQNEAQ. V lost 0 bases and J lost 7; bases outside the gene matches: 6. The CDR3 contains 16 residues.

CDR3 amino acids: CASSTRTVSSMNTEAFF. The CDR3 DNA reads TGTGCCAGTAGTACCCGGACAGTATCTTCTATGAACACTGAAGCTTTCTTT. The V call is TRBV19, the J call TRBJ1-1; maybe TRBD1 (6 bases). The CDR3 has 17 amino acids. Germline lookup yields CDR1 LNHDA and CDR2 SQIVND (reference sequence). Between the trimmed V and J ends, which lost 4 bases and 0 bases, there was a span of 18 bases. The whole variable domain, filled in from reference TRBV19 and TRBJ1-1, reads DGGITQSPKYLFRKEGQNVTLSCEQNLNHDAMYWYRQDPGQGLRLIYYSQIVNDFQKGDIAEGYSVSREKKESFPLTVTSAQKNPTAFYLCASSTRTVSSMNTEAFFGQGTRLTVV.

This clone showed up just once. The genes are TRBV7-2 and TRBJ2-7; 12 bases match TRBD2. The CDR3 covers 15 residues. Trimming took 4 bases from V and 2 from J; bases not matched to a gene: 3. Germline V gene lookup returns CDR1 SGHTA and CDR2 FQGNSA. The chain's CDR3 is CASSSRTSGAYEQYF. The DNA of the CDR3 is TGTGCCAGCAGCTCTAGGACTAGCGGGGCCTACGAGCAGTACTTC.

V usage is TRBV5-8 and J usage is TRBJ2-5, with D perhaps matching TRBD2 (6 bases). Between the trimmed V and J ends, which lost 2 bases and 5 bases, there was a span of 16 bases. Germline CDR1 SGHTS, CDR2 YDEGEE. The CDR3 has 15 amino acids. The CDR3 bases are TGTGCCAGCAGCTTTGTGCGCGGGGTAACTGAGACCCAGTACTTC. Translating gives CASSFVRGVTETQYF. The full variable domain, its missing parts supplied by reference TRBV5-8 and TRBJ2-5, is EAGVTQSPTHLIKTRGQQATLRCSPISGHTSVYWYQQALGLGLQFLLWYDEGEERNRGNFPPRFSGRQFPNYSSELNVNALELEDSALYLCASSFVRGVTETQYFGPGTRLLVL.

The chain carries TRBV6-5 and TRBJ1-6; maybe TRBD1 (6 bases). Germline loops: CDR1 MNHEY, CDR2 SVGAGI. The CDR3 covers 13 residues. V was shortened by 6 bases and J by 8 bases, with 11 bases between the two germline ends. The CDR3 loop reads CASRTGSDSPLHF. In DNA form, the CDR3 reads TGTGCCAGCAGAACAGGGTCGGATTCACCCCTCCACTTT.

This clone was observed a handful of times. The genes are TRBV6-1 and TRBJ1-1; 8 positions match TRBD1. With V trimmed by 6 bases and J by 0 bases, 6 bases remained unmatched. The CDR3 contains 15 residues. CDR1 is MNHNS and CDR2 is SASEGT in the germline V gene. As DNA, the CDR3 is TGTGCCAGCAGCCTGGACAGGGTAATGAACACTGAAGCTTTCTTT. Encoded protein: CASSLDRVMNTEAFF.

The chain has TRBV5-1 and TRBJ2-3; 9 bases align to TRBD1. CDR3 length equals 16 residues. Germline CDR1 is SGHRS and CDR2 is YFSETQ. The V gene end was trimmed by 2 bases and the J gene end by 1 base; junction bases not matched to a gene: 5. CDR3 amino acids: CASSFLQGARTDTQYF. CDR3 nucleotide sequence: TGCGCCAGCAGCTTTTTACAGGGGGCGCGCACAGATACGCAGTATTTT.